This T cell receptor (beta chain) was documented in a study of T cells in Graves' hyperthyroidism and ophthalmopathy. RNA transcripts gave rise to amplified TCR beta CDR3 regions. Researchers ran a first-round RT-PCR on the TCR CDR3 using the HTBI primer set. TCRdb redid the calling of the multiplex PCR reads with MiXCR, one entry per CDR3 protein. The repertoire has 450,000 to 650,000 distinct CDR3 sequences, about 15% of them found once; the top ten carry roughly 18%. Trimming shortened V by 6 bases and J by 0 bases, and 8 bases separated the two germline ends. The CDR3 loop spans 13 amino acids. Germline CDR1 is SGHTA and CDR2 is FQGTGA. Clinical symptoms, serum thyroxine, TRAb, thyroid ultrasound and orbital computed tomography established diagnosis. This clonotype was seen at least ten times.

The sequence was collected from a woman aged 18-29 years with Graves' ophthalmopathy. This chain connects TRBV7-3 to TRBJ2-5; tentatively, D is TRBD2 (5 bases). Sequenced: blood. The CDR3 DNA sequence: TGTGCCAGCAGTCCCGGGAACCAAGAGACCCAGTACTTC. Amino acid sequence: CASSPGNQETQYF.